The T cell receptor (beta chain) under discussion was sequenced for a study of read filtering for tumor transcriptome and immune sequencing. The CDR3 totals 11 residues. The ends were cut back, 7 bases at V and 6 bases at J, with 9 bases in the middle. The study, taken as a whole, reports: Single-read clonotypes: about 81.9% of IR-seq clonotypes (around 3.5% of reads), about 75% of RNA-seq clonotypes (less than 50% of reads).

This clonotype was seen at least ten times. Its antigen is undetermined. From approximately 430 ng of RNA, a library with molecular barcoded alpha/delta and beta/gamma adaptors was made. One entry per CDR3 protein results from TCRdb running MiXCR on the reads. The table includes 85,000 or so distinct CDR3 sequences, roughly an eighth detected once. The chain recombines TRBV12-3 or TRBV12-4 with TRBJ1-1; D remains unclear. The sequence derives from a donor aged 40 or older with multiple myeloma. The sample consisted of a population of CD138-negative cells sorted from bone marrow. CDR3 coding DNA: TGTGCCAGCAATGAAGGTTCTGAAGCTTTCTTT. It is translated as CASNEGSEAFF.